This TCR beta chain derives from a study of cytomegalovirus exposure and HLA in healthy donors. Donors had nominal health at sampling but likely had unrecorded immune exposures. Whole-study findings and limits: Cytomegalovirus-associated status was assigned to around 160 TCR beta chains. Sequencing artifact likely explains a cluster of highly shared sequence variants. Per a prior analysis, the majority of TCR beta V segments were productive roughly 90% or roughly 30% of the time.

Remarks on this clone: Its antigen is not known.

Trimming removed 5 bases at V and 6 bases at J, with 16 bases between. From germline, CDR1 is LNHDA and CDR2 SQIVND (reference sequence). The CDR3 has 14 residues. It was with 60 Vbeta and 13 Jbeta primers that the PCR ran. Some clones are missing from TCRdb's copy, which holds only in-frame ones; the method was immunoSEQ multiplex PCR. The data show tens of thousands of clones, nearly 80% seen once. What was sequenced was PBMCs. The receptor comes from a woman between 45 and 60 years old in good health and CMV-seropositive. This rearrangement joins TRBV19 to TRBJ1-1; D is undetermined. The CDR3 DNA follows: TGTGCCAGTAGTCCGGGAAGAGTTTACGCTGAAGCTTTCTTT. It encodes CASSPGRVYAEAFF.